These 14 T cell receptor beta chains were sequenced from one sample in a study of regulatory T cells in long-lasting Graves disease (TCRdb year 2021). Preparation of the library involved multiplex PCR. For sequencing, an Illumina HiSeq 4000 was employed. CDR3 regions were amplified by Arm-PCR with iRepertoire HTBI primers to construct TCR beta libraries. Clones were called with MiXCR by TCRdb after fastp trimmed the public reads at Q25, and only in-frame beta chains were retained. CDR3 protein duplicates are merged, each entry listing the most common genes and DNA. This sample has roughly 420,000 distinct CDR3 sequences in its table, and 12% to 15% of those were observed once. Of the sample, roughly a sixth is held by the ten largest clones. The sample's time point label is to be understood as: newly diagnosed GD, antithyroid drugs for less than 3 months. For both TCR sequencing and RNA sequencing, RNA was extracted from PBMCs using TRIzol.

Another study also made use of these data, one on T cells in Graves' hyperthyroidism and ophthalmopathy.

This material consisted of peripheral blood mononuclear cells (PBMCs), taken at new diagnosis, from a patient treated with antithyroid drugs. The receptor set was obtained from a woman aged 50 to 60 with Graves disease. Donor details come from another sample of the same person, matched by shared clones.

This clonotype was found many times. The rearrangement uses TRBV28 and TRBJ2-3; TRBD2 matches 7 bases. This CDR3 is built from 17 residues. J gave up 0 bases and V 4 bases, and 10 bases lay outside the gene matches. Germline loops: CDR1 MDHEN, CDR2 SYDVKM. The CDR3 spells CASSSIGLGASTDTQYF. The CDR3, as DNA: TGTGCCAGCAGTTCGATTGGACTAGGGGCTAGCACAGATACGCAGTATTTT.

The chain couples TRBV6-2 or TRBV6-3 to TRBJ2-3, with D perhaps matching TRBD1 (6 bases). This CDR3 comprises 16 residues. Germline CDR1 and CDR2: MNHEY and SVGEGT. The V end was cut by 0 bases, the J end by 5 bases, with 15 bases between. The CDR3 bases are TGTGCCAGCAGTTACTCGCCCCACTCCAGGGGAGATACGCAGTATTTT. Amino acid sequence: CASSYSPHSRGDTQYF.

This clonotype showed up many times. The chain employs TRBV28 and TRBJ1-1; TRBD1 matches 10 bases. The junction had 9 bases not matched to a gene; V was cut back by 6 bases and J by 5 bases. The CDR3 runs to 15 residues. Germline assignment: CDR1 MDHEN and CDR2 SYDVKM. CDR3 amino acids: CASSPSTGGWTEAFF. CDR3 bases: TGTGCCAGCAGCCCTTCGACAGGGGGCTGGACTGAAGCTTTCTTT.

This clonotype was detected many times. The rearrangement uses TRBV18 and TRBJ2-7; D uncertain. The V and J ends lost 6 bases and 4 bases respectively, with 16 bases between them. There are 14 residues in the CDR3. Germline V lookup: CDR1 KGHSH, CDR2 LQKENI. CDR3 residues: CASSQETPGYEQYF. The CDR3, as DNA: TGTGCCAGCTCGCAAGAGACGCCCGGATACGAGCAGTACTTC.

V usage is TRBV6-1 and J usage is TRBJ2-7; D not certain. The V gene's germline CDR1 is MNHNS and CDR2 SASEGT. V was clipped by 6 bases and J by 6 bases, with 9 bases between them. The CDR3 extends over 11 amino acids. The CDR3 protein is CASRDRSEQYF. The CDR3 DNA is TGTGCCAGCAGGGACCGTTCCGAGCAGTACTTC.

Ten or more counts support this clonotype. The chain employs TRBV6-2 or TRBV6-3 and TRBJ2-7, with 8 nucleotides matching TRBD1. Germline V lookup: CDR1 MNHEY, CDR2 SVGEGT. V was pared by 6 bases and J by 3 bases, with 7 bases of the junction left unmatched. There are 14 residues in the CDR3. CDR3 residues: CASRDRGGVYEQYF. The CDR3 nucleotides are TGTGCCAGCAGAGACAGGGGAGGTGTCTACGAGCAGTACTTC.

This clonotype was counted many times. The chain recombines TRBV16 with TRBJ1-2; D possibly corresponds to TRBD1 (5 bases). CDR1 is KGHSY and CDR2 is FQNENV in the germline V gene. Deletions cut 0 bases from V and 5 bases from J, with 10 bases between. CDR3 length equals 14 residues. Here the CDR3 DNA reads TGTGCCAGCAGCCAATCCAGGGTTCAATATGGCTACACCTTC. Translated: CASSQSRVQYGYTF.

Concerning this clonotype: A much larger clone differs from this one at a single base, so this may be a read error. This chain links TRBV12-3 or TRBV12-4 with TRBJ2-2; tentative D call: TRBD2 (7 bases). The CDR3 length is 15 residues. The germline V and J ends were trimmed by 7 bases and 4 bases, with 16 bases remaining between them. The CDR3 protein is CASIFAGALTGELFF. CDR3 in DNA: TGTGCCAGCATTTTTGCGGGGGCGCTCACCGGGGAGCTGTTTTTT.

This clonotype came up many times. The chain couples TRBV12-3 or TRBV12-4 to TRBJ2-1; 9 bases are a match to TRBD2. The length of the CDR3 is 16 residues. Trimming at V came to 5 bases and at J to 2 bases, leaving 7 bases not matched to a gene. CDR3: CASSRRASGTYNEQFF. The CDR3 nucleotides are TGTGCCAGCAGTCGCAGAGCTAGCGGGACCTACAATGAGCAGTTCTTC.

V usage is TRBV6-1 and J usage is TRBJ1-2, with a weak D call TRBD1 (5 bases). This CDR3 contains 15 residues. CDR1 is MNHNS and CDR2 is SASEGT in the germline V gene. V was clipped by 7 bases and J by 5 bases, with 20 bases between them. In DNA, the CDR3 is TGTGCCAGCATCGAAGTGGGGGGAGTTGGTTATGGCTACACCTTC. Protein: CASIEVGGVGYGYTF.

Concerning this clonotype: A read error is possible here, since a much larger clone lies one base away. This chain links TRBV29-1 with TRBJ2-1, with D perhaps matching TRBD1 or TRBD2 (5 bases each). Germline V gene sequence: CDR1 SQVTM, CDR2 ANQGSEA. Trimming pared 6 bases from V and 5 bases from J, leaving 11 bases between. CDR3 length: 12 residues. In DNA, the CDR3 is TGCAGCGTCGAGGGGTCGGACAATGAGCAGTTCTTC. Translated: CSVEGSDNEQFF.

This clonotype was picked up many times. The rearrangement uses TRBV20-1 and TRBJ2-1; D possibly corresponds to TRBD2 (5 bases). The CDR3 has 15 amino acids. Trimming took 4 bases from V and 8 from J, leaving 21 bases between them. Germline-derived CDR1 and CDR2 are DFQATT and SNEGSKA (reference sequence). The CDR3 nucleotides are TGCAGTGCTAAGGGAAACCGGGAAAGGATGGATGAGCAGTTCTTC. Its protein product is CSAKGNRERMDEQFF.

This clonotype has just a few counts. This chain uses TRBV20-1 with TRBJ1-5; D is perhaps TRBD1 (6 bases). The germline CDR1 and CDR2 sequences are DFQATT and SNEGSKA (reference sequence). The CDR3 runs 15 residues. V was pared by 5 bases and J by 5 bases, with 19 bases between. The CDR3 reads CSARRLGGEDQPQHF. In DNA form, the CDR3 reads TGCAGTGCTCGGCGCTTGGGGGGCGAGGATCAGCCCCAGCATTTT.

This clonotype was detected ten times or more. The rearrangement links TRBV28 to TRBJ2-7; 11 nucleotides line up with TRBD1. The CDR3 has 15 residues. Germline CDR1 MDHEN, CDR2 SYDVKM. J lost 3 bases, V lost 4 bases, and 5 bases had no gene match. The CDR3 here is CASSSSGTGGYEQYF. In nucleotides, the CDR3 is TGTGCCAGCAGTTCCTCCGGGACAGGGGGCTACGAGCAGTACTTC. Drawing the rest from reference TRBV28 and TRBJ2-7, the complete variable domain is DVKVTQSSRYLVKRTGEKVFLECVQDMDHENMFWYRQDPGLGLRLIYFSYDVKMKEKGDIPEGYSVSREKKERFSLILESASTNQTSMYLCASSSSGTGGYEQYFGPGTRLTVT.